Below are 4 T cell receptor beta chains sequenced from a single sample in a study of blood T cells in healthy people across ages. Next came a second PCR, run for about 7 to 11 cycles, which used a sample-barcoded 5' primer along with a J-beta primer mix. MiXCR, run by TCRdb on the 5' RACE reads, gives a single entry per CDR3 protein. The sample gives 1.5 million to 2 million distinct CDR3 sequences, less than 50% of which show up once; about 2.1% is in the top ten. Sequencing input: blood. These receptor sequences come from a woman in her 40s in good health.

This chain connects TRBV29-1 to TRBJ1-1, with 7 bases aligning to TRBD1. In germline, CDR1 is SQVTM, CDR2 ANQGSEA. There are 14 residues in the CDR3. V dropped 7 bases and J dropped 5; count of bases not matched to a gene: 13. The CDR3 DNA follows: TGCAGCGCCCACCAGGGGGGGGCGCGGACTGAAGCTTTCTTT. Translation gives CSAHQGGARTEAFF.

This sequence joins TRBV11-2 and TRBJ2-3, with 9 bases matching TRBD2. CDR3 length: 13 residues. Germline loops: CDR1 SGHAT, CDR2 FQNNGV. With 10 bases clipped from V and 4 bases from J, the junction kept 6 bases outside the gene matches. CDR3 region: CATSGLASDTQYF. The CDR3 coding sequence is TGTGCCACCTCGGGACTAGCCTCAGATACGCAGTATTTT.

The genes are TRBV4-3 and TRBJ2-1, with D perhaps TRBD2 (7 bases). V was shortened by 4 bases and J by 6 bases, with 16 bases between the two germline ends. This CDR3 has 15 residues. Germline V gene sequence: CDR1 LGHNA, CDR2 YSLEER. CDR3 protein: CASSLTYAGANEQFF. The CDR3 DNA reads as TGCGCCAGCAGCCTGACCTATGCGGGGGCCAATGAGCAGTTCTTC.

This clonotype was picked up a small number of times. The chain employs TRBV20-1 and TRBJ2-4; 8 nucleotides line up with TRBD1. V dropped 8 bases and J dropped 6; count of bases not matched to a gene: 6. This CDR3 region has 12 residues. The germline CDR1 and CDR2 sequences are DFQATT and SNEGSKA (reference sequence). The CDR3 region has the DNA TGCAGTCTGCGGACAGGGATAAACATTCAGTACTTC. This gives the protein CSLRTGINIQYF.